These T cell receptor beta chains were read from a single sample in a study of blood T cells in healthy people across ages. TCRdb re-derived calls from the 5' RACE reads in MiXCR, one entry per CDR3 protein. The sample comprises some 1 million distinct CDR3 sequences, under 55% of which are singletons, and over 15% rests with the top ten. Sequencing was done on a sample of blood. Receptor source: a woman in her sixties or seventies in good health. Both conserved end residues are part of each CDR3. The D gene is left open where the match is weak. The listing skips clone size in some rows; elsewhere it reads once, few, many or a size class.

TRBD1 few TRBJ2-1 TRBV7-9 CASSLGQGARNEQFF TGTGCCAGCAGCCTGGGACAGGGGGCGAGGAATGAGCAGTTCTTC
- - TRBJ1-5 TRBV27 CANSNDGNQPQHF TGTGCCAACAGCAACGACGGCAATCAGCCCCAGCATTTT
- few TRBJ1-2 TRBV6-1 CASSEVGSSVGYTF TGTGCCAGCAGTGAAGTCGGGAGCTCGGTCGGCTACACCTTC
TRBD2 - TRBJ2-3 TRBV18 CASSMRQLAGGADTQYF TGTGCCAGCTCCATGCGTCAACTAGCGGGAGGCGCAGATACGCAGTATTTT
- - TRBJ2-7 TRBV27 CASSQTNKWDEQYF TGTGCCAGCAGTCAGACGAACAAGTGGGACGAGCAGTACTTC
TRBD2 - TRBJ2-1 TRBV10-3 CAISEGTISYNEQFF TGTGCCATCAGTGAAGGGACTATCTCCTACAATGAGCAGTTCTTC
TRBD1 - TRBJ2-3 TRBV2 CASKGQRSDTQYF TGTGCCAGCAAGGGACAGAGATCAGATACGCAGTATTTT
- - TRBJ2-7 TRBV5-6 CASSFMTTNPYEQYF TGTGCCAGCAGCTTTATGACTACTAACCCCTACGAGCAGTACTTC
TRBD2 - TRBJ2-7 TRBV6-1 CASTRTSGAYEQYF TGTGCCAGCACAAGGACTAGCGGGGCCTACGAGCAGTACTTC
TRBD2 - TRBJ2-3 TRBV12-3/TRBV12-4 CASSYGGAKDTQYF TGTGCCAGCAGCTACGGGGGGGCTAAAGATACGCAGTATTTT
- - TRBJ2-6 TRBV20-1 CSARDPSGDGANVLTF TGCAGTGCTAGAGACCCTTCCGGGGATGGGGCCAACGTCCTGACTTTC
- - TRBJ2-7 TRBV5-1 CASSLVGDSAYEQYF TGCGCCAGCAGCTTGGTTGGGGATTCCGCCTACGAGCAGTACTTC
TRBD1 many TRBJ2-5 TRBV5-6 CASSLLTGGRETQYF TGTGCCAGCAGCTTATTGACAGGGGGCAGAGAGACCCAGTACTTC
TRBD2 - TRBJ2-5 TRBV12-3/TRBV12-4 CASSLESPGAGVGNEQYF TGTGCCAGCAGTTTAGAGAGCCCCGGGGCGGGAGTCGGGAATGAGCAGTACTTC
TRBD2 few TRBJ2-1 TRBV15 CATSREAGWVNEQFF TGTGCCACCAGCAGAGAAGCGGGATGGGTGAATGAGCAGTTCTTC
- - TRBJ2-1 TRBV20-1 CSVSPGVDEQFF TGCAGTGTCAGTCCTGGGGTGGATGAGCAGTTCTTC
- - TRBJ2-1 TRBV6-1 CASRQPGGAYNEQFF TGTGCCAGCAGGCAGCCGGGCGGAGCCTACAATGAGCAGTTCTTC
TRBD2 - TRBJ2-3 TRBV25-1 CASSSGSYTDTQYF TGTGCCAGCAGTAGCGGGAGCTACACAGATACGCAGTATTTT
- - TRBJ2-2 TRBV10-3 CAIRGARTGGELFF TGTGCCATCAGGGGGGCAAGGACCGGCGGGGAGCTGTTTTTT
- - TRBJ2-3 TRBV27 CASSSSGLAMPTDTQYF TGTGCCAGCAGTTCCTCCGGGCTAGCAATGCCGACAGATACGCAGTATTTT
TRBD1 - TRBJ1-1 TRBV18 CASSPSRTGRTEAFF TGTGCCAGCTCACCATCCCGGACAGGGCGGACTGAAGCTTTCTTT
- - TRBJ1-1 TRBV28 CASSLAAYTEAFF TGTGCCAGCAGTTTAGCGGCCTACACTGAAGCTTTCTTT
- - TRBJ2-6 TRBV20-1 CSARASPPVGANVLTF TGCAGTGCTAGAGCTAGCCCCCCGGTTGGGGCCAACGTCCTGACTTTC
- - TRBJ1-2 TRBV7-9 CASSPTGYTF TGTGCCAGCAGCCCTACAGGCTACACCTTC
- - TRBJ2-3 TRBV20-1 CSVDGSSTDTQYF TGCAGTGTTGATGGGAGTTCCACAGATACGCAGTATTTT
- - TRBJ2-4 TRBV19 CASSNGQSKNIQYF TGTGCCAGTAGTAATGGGCAGTCCAAAAACATTCAGTACTTC
TRBD2 - TRBJ2-3 TRBV20-1 CSGPGLANTDTQYF TGCAGTGGACCGGGACTAGCGAACACAGATACGCAGTATTTT
TRBD1 few TRBJ1-2 TRBV3-1 CASSQQGAGRGYTF TGTGCCAGCAGCCAACAGGGGGCCGGTCGAGGCTACACCTTC
TRBD2 few TRBJ2-1 TRBV6-4 CASSRTSGSRYNEQFF TGTGCCAGCAGCCGGACTAGCGGGAGTAGGTACAATGAGCAGTTCTTC
- few TRBJ2-5 TRBV5-6 CASSFWRQETQYF TGTGCCAGCAGCTTTTGGAGACAAGAGACCCAGTACTTC
TRBD2 - TRBJ2-1 TRBV28 CASSTTTPGLAGPVSYNEQFF TGTGCCAGCAGTACGACTACACCGGGACTAGCGGGACCAGTCTCCTACAATGAGCAGTTCTTC
TRBD2 few TRBJ2-7 TRBV29-1 CSVEAASGRSYEQYF TGCAGCGTTGAAGCGGCTAGCGGGCGTTCCTACGAGCAGTACTTC
- - TRBJ2-3 TRBV4-2 CASSQGGEPDTQYF TGTGCCAGCAGCCAAGGTGGGGAACCAGATACGCAGTATTTT
TRBD2 few TRBJ2-7 TRBV20-1 CSAKREGRYEQYF TGCAGTGCCAAGCGGGAGGGCCGCTACGAGCAGTACTTC
- - TRBJ1-2 TRBV12-5 CAGGPHRERGYTF TGTGCTGGTGGTCCACACAGGGAACGTGGCTACACCTTC
TRBD1 - TRBJ2-7 TRBV24-1 CATSVTGASSGIQYF TGTGCCACCAGTGTTACAGGGGCATCTTCTGGGATCCAGTACTTC
TRBD1 - TRBJ1-5 TRBV28 CASSITGTGANQPQHF TGTGCCAGCAGTATTACCGGGACAGGGGCGAATCAGCCCCAGCATTTT
TRBD1 - TRBJ2-3 TRBV6-5 CASRAGTGSTDTQYF TGTGCCAGCAGGGCCGGGACAGGAAGTACAGATACGCAGTATTTT
TRBD2 - TRBJ2-1 TRBV4-1 CASSRLADPYNEQFF TGCGCCAGCAGCAGGCTAGCGGACCCCTACAATGAGCAGTTCTTC
TRBD2 - TRBJ2-5 TRBV15 CATSRGGLAGEETQYF TGTGCCACCAGCAGGGGGGGACTAGCGGGAGAAGAGACCCAGTACTTC
- few TRBJ2-4 TRBV4-1 CASSHDRKLAKNIQYF TGCGCCAGCAGCCATGACAGGAAACTAGCCAAAAACATTCAGTACTTC
- - TRBJ2-7 TRBV7-8 CASSLSLEISSYEQYF TGTGCCAGCAGCTTATCCTTAGAGATTTCCTCCTACGAGCAGTACTTC
TRBD1 few TRBJ2-5 TRBV7-8 CASSLGTGVIEEQYF TGTGCCAGCAGCTTAGGGACAGGGGTCATCGAGGAGCAGTACTTC
- - TRBJ2-1 TRBV6-1 CASLPGLRYNEQFF TGTGCCAGTCTGCCGGGACTGCGTTACAATGAGCAGTTCTTC
- - TRBJ2-7 TRBV28 CASSTRDKLSYEQYF TGTGCCAGCAGTACCCGGGACAAACTCTCCTACGAGCAGTACTTC
TRBD2 - TRBJ2-3 TRBV20-1 CSADGGGGGSWTDTQYF TGCAGTGCTGATGGGGGTGGCGGCGGGAGTTGGACAGATACGCAGTATTTT
TRBD2 - TRBJ2-3 TRBV6-5 CASSYKGTSADTQYF TGTGCCAGCAGTTACAAAGGGACTAGCGCAGATACGCAGTATTTT
- few TRBJ2-2 TRBV15 CATSSSPRANTGELFF TGTGCCACCAGCAGTTCCCCCAGGGCCAACACCGGGGAGCTGTTTTTT
- - TRBJ1-5 TRBV6-5 CASSATVDQPQHF TGTGCCAGCAGTGCGACAGTGGATCAGCCCCAGCATTTT
- - TRBJ2-1 TRBV20-1 CSARAGVDNEQFF TGCAGTGCTAGAGCGGGAGTTGACAATGAGCAGTTCTTC
- - TRBJ1-6 TRBV5-6 CASSRGRGGSPLHF TGTGCCAGCAGCCGGGGAAGGGGGGGATCACCCCTCCACTTT
TRBD2 few TRBJ2-7 TRBV2 CASGHRLAGGLDKYF TGTGCCAGCGGGCATAGACTAGCGGGAGGCCTAGATAAGTACTTC
- - TRBJ2-7 TRBV6-1 CASSGSKYEQYF TGTGCCAGCAGTGGGTCCAAGTACGAGCAGTACTTC
- - TRBJ1-4 TRBV29-1 CSVGRRVDEKLFF TGCAGCGTTGGGAGGCGGGTAGATGAAAAACTGTTTTTT
TRBD1 few TRBJ2-7 TRBV4-1 CASSHPRDRPSYNEQYF TGCGCCAGCAGCCACCCCCGGGACAGACCCTCCTACAATGAGCAGTACTTC